The present T cell receptor beta chain was sequenced within a study of cytomegalovirus exposure and HLA in healthy donors. Turning to the study itself: An analysis done earlier identified roughly 120 million unique TCR beta sequences from about 180 million T cells. Whole-study results and caveats: As a later analysis showed, several of the most significant clusters appeared to be linked to common viral pathogens. Exclusion applied to some V segments, including TRBV6-2 and TRBV6-3, as they were indistinguishable. Association of a missense DCLRE1C variant with TCR beta V- and J-gene trimming was reported in a later analysis.

This clone was found once. Its antigen is currently unknown. Germline V gene sequence: CDR1 MNHEY, CDR2 SMNVEV (reference sequence). The V gene end was trimmed by 8 bases and the J gene end by 1 base; junction bases not matched to a gene: 20. The CDR3 is 20 amino acids. Primers for the PCR totalled 60 Vbeta and 13 Jbeta. Data came from immunoSEQ multiplex PCR; TCRdb stores just in-frame clones and leaves some out. The sample consists of 150,000 to 200,000 clones, less than 80% of them appearing once. The sequenced sample consisted of PBMCs. The chain joins TRBV27 to TRBJ2-1, with TRBD1 identical over 10 bases. This TCR derives from a man aged 18 to 30 in good health and CMV-seronegative. The CDR3 loop reads CASRPKPGTGAYHSYNEQFF. CDR3 in DNA: TGTGCCAGCCGACCAAAACCCGGGACAGGGGCCTACCATTCCTACAATGAGCAGTTCTTC.